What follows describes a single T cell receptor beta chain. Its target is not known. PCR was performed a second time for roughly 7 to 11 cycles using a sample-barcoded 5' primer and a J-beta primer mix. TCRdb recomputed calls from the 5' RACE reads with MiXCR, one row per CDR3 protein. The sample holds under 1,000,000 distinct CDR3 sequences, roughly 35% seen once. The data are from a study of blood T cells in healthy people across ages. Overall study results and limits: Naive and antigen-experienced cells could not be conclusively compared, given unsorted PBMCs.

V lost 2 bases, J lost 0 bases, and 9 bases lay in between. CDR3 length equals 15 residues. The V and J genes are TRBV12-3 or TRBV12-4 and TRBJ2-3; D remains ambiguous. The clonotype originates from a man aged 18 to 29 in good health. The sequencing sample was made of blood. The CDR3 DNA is TGTGCCAGCAGTTTAACAATCCGAAGCACAGATACGCAGTATTTT. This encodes CASSLTIRSTDTQYF.